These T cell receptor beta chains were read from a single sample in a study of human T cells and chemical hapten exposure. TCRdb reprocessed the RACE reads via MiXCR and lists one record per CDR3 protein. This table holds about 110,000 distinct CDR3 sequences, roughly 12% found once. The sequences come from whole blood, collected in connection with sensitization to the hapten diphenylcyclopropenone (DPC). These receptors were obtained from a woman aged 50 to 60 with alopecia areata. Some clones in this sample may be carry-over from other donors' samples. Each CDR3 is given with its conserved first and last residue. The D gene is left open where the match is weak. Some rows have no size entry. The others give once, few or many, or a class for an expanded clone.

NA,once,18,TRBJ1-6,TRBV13,TGTGCCAGCAGCTCCCGAACGGAATACGCGGCCTATAATTCACCCCTCCACTTT,CASSSRTEYAAYNSPLHF
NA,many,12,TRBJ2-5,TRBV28,TGTGCCAGCAGTTCTTTAATGGAGACCCAGTACTTC,CASSSLMETQYF
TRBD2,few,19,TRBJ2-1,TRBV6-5,TGTGCCAGCAGTTACTCGACGCGGGAGCGAAGATCTAGGTACAATGAGCAGTTCTTC,CASSYSTRERRSRYNEQFF
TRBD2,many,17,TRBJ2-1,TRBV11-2,TGTGCCAGCAGCCTCGACCCGGGACTAGTTTCCTACAATGAGCAGTTCTTC,CASSLDPGLVSYNEQFF
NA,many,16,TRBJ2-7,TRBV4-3,TGCGCCAGCAGCCAAGCCAATACTAGGAAGACCTACGAGCAGTACTTC,CASSQANTRKTYEQYF
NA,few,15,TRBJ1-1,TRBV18,TGTGCAAGCTCACCATCGGCAGGCTCAAGCACTGAAGCTTTCTTT,CASSPSAGSSTEAFF
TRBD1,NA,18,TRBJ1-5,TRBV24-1,TGTGCCACCAGTGATCCAGCCGGGACAGGGGACCGCAATCAGCCCCAGCATTTT,CATSDPAGTGDRNQPQHF
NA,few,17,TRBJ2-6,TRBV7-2,TGTGCCAGCAGCCCCTCTAATCGGGGCTCTGGGGCCAACGTCCTGACTTTC,CASSPSNRGSGANVLTF
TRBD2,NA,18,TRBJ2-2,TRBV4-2,TGTGCCAGCAGCCCCTTGGGACTAGCGGGGGGCCACACCGGGGAGCTGTTTTTT,CASSPLGLAGGHTGELFF
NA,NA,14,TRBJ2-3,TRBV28,TGTGCCAGCAGTCTCCCCAGTTTGCAAGATACGCAGTATTTT,CASSLPSLQDTQYF
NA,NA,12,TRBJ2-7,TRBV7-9,TGTGCCAGCAGCTTAGGGTGGCAGGTGCAGTACTTC,CASSLGWQVQYF
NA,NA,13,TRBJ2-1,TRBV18,TGTGCCAGCGCACCAGGGGACGGGGGAGGACGGTTCTTC,CASAPGDGGGRFF
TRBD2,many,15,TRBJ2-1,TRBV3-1,TGTGCCAGCAGCCAAGTTAGCGGGGGGAACAATGAGCAGTTCTTC,CASSQVSGGNNEQFF